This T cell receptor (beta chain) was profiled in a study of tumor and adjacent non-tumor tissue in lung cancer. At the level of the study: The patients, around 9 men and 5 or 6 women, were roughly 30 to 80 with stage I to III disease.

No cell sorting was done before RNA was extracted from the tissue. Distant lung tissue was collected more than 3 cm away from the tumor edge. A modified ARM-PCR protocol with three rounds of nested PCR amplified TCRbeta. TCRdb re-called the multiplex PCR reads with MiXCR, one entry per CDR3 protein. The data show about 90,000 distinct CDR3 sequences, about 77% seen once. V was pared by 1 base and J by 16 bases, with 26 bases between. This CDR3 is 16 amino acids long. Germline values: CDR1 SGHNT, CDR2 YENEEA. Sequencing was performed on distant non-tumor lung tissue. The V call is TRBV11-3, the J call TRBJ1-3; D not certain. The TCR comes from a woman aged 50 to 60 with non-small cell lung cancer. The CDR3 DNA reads TGTGCCAGCAGCTTAGGCGGGCCAAGTGCCGGAAACAGCATTTATTTT. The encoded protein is CASSLGGPSAGNSIYF. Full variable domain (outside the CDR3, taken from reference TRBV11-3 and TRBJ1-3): EAGVVQSPRYKIIEKKQPVAFWCNPISGHNTLYWYLQNLGQGPELLIRYENEEAVDDSQLPKDRFSAERLKGVDSTLKIQPAELGDSAVYLCASSLGGPSAGNSIYFGEGSWLTVV.